This T cell receptor (beta chain) stems from a study of T cells after yellow fever vaccination. Using its own MiXCR run on the 5' RACE reads, TCRdb lists one record per CDR3 protein. The sample has about 340,000 distinct CDR3 sequences; about 9.5% are singletons. The CDR3 is made up of 16 amino acids. V gave up 5 bases and J gave up 6 bases, with 23 bases separating them. The germline CDR1 and CDR2 sequences are MNHEY and SMNVEV (reference sequence). The receptor comes from a man aged 18 to 29 who received the YFV17D yellow fever vaccine. The sample consisted of PBMCs, taken on the day of the first yellow fever vaccination. V gene TRBV27 combines with J gene TRBJ2-7; D call uncertain. The CDR3 DNA is TGTGCCAGCAGTCTCTTACCCCATCCCACCCGGGTCGAGCAGTACTTC. Translated, it gives CASSLLPHPTRVEQYF.